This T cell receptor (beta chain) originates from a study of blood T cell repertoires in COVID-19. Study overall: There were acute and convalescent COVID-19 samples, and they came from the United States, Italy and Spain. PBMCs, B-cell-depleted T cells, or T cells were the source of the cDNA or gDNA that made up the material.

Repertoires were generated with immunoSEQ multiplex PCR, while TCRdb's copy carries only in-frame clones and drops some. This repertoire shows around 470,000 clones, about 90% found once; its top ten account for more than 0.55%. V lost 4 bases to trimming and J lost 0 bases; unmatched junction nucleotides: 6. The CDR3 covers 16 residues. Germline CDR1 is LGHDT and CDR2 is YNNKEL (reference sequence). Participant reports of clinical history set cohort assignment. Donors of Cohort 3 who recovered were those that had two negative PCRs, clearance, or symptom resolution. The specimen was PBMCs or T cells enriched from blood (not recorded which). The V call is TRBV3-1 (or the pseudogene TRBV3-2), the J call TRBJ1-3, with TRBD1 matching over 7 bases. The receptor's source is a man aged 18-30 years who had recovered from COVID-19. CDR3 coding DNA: TGTGCCAGCAGCCTGCCACAGGGGAGCTCTGGAAACACCATATATTTT. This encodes CASSLPQGSSGNTIYF.